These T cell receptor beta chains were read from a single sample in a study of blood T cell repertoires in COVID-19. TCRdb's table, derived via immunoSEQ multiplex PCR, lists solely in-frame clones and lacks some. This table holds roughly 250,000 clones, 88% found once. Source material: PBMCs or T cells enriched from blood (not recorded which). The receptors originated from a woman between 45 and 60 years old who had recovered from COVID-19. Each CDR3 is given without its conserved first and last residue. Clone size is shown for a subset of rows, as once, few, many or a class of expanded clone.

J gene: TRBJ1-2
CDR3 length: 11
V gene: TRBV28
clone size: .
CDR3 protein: AGSRAPTYGYT

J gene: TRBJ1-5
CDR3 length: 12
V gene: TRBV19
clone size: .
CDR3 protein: ASSILTGPQPQH

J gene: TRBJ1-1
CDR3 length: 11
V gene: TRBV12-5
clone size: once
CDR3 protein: ASGAGQNTEAF

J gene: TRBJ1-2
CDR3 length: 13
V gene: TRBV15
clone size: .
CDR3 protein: ATSTDPGTGGSYT

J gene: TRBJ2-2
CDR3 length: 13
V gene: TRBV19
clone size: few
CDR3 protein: ASSIARQNTGELF

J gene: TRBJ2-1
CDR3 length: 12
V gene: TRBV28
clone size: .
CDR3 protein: ASSKFQTGNEQF

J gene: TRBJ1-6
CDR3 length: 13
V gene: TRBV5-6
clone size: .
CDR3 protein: ASSGGTGNNSPLH

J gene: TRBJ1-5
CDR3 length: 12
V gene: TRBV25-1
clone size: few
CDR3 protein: ASSEGTPGGPQH

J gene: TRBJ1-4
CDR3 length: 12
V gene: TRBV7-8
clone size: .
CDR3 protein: ASSQGTGWEKLF

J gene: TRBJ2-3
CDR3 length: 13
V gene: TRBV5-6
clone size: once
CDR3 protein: ASSPGFYSTDTQY

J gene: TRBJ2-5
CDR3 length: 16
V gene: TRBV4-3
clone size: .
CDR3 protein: ASSQDLIAGGRQETQY

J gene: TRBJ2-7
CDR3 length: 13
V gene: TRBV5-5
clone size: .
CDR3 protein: ASSLSGQALYEQY

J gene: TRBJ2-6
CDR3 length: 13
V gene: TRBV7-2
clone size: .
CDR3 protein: ASSLGPAGANVLT

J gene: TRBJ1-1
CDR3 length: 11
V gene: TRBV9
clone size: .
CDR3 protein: ASSFGDGTEAF

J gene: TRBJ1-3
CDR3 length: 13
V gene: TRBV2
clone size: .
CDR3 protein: ASREQVFSGNTIY

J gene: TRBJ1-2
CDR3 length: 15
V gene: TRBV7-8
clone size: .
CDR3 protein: ASSLGLGDRRNYGYT

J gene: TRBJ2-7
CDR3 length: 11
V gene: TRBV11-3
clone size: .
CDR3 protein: ASSGQQTYEQY

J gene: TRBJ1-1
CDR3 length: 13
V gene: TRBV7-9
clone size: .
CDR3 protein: ASSTRQGSNTEAF

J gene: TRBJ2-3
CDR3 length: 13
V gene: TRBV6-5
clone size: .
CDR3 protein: ASRLQGRRTDTQY

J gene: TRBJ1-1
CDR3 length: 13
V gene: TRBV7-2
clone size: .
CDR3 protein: ASSPHDSLNTEAF

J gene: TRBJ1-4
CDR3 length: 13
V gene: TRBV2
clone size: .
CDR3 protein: ASSRQGIGNEKLF

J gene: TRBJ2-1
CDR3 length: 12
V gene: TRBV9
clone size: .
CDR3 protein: ASSVGGTPHEQF

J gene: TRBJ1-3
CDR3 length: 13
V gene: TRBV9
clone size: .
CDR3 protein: ASSGSDRPGNTIY